Shown below are 10 T cell receptor beta chains from a single sample sequenced in a study of blood T cell repertoires in COVID-19. Only in-frame clones appear in the TCRdb table, and some are missing; sequencing was by immunoSEQ multiplex PCR. The sample carries over 100,000 clones, 70% to 90% recorded once. The sequencing input was peripheral blood. The receptors were gathered from a man in his forties or fifties with acute or convalescent COVID-19.

J is TRBJ2-1 and V is TRBV2; the match to TRBD2 covers 9 bases. Losses at the gene ends were 6 bases for V and 4 bases for J; bases not matched to a gene: 7. This CDR3 is 15 amino acids long. CDR1 is SNHLY and CDR2 is FYNNEI in the germline V gene. CDR3 sequence reads: CASRALAGPYNEQFF. The CDR3 bases are TGTGCCAGCAGAGCTCTAGCGGGGCCATACAATGAGCAGTTCTTC.

The genes are TRBV28 and TRBJ1-1; possibly TRBD1 for D (5 bases). In germline, CDR1 is MDHEN, CDR2 SYDVKM. The CDR3 runs 15 residues. Trimming left V 5 bases short and J 1 base short, with 14 bases between. The CDR3: CASSPRQGWNTEAFF. The CDR3 DNA reads as TGTGCCAGCAGTCCACGGCAGGGATGGAACACTGAAGCTTTCTTT.

This sequence joins TRBV29-1 and TRBJ2-7; 10 nucleotides line up with TRBD2. V lost 6 bases to trimming and J lost 3 bases; unmatched junction nucleotides: 8. Germline CDR1 is SQVTM and CDR2 is ANQGSEA. The CDR3 covers 14 residues. The CDR3 reads CSVGKSSGSYEQYF. The CDR3 bases are TGCAGCGTCGGTAAGTCTAGCGGGAGCTACGAGCAGTACTTC.

The V gene is TRBV20-1, the J gene TRBJ2-7; tentative D call: TRBD1 (5 bases). This CDR3 contains 13 residues. Trimming cost V 3 bases and J 4 bases, with 13 bases left between them. Germline loops: CDR1 DFQATT, CDR2 SNEGSKA (reference sequence). CDR3 sequence (DNA): TGCAGTGCTAGTACAGGCTCTTTGTACGAGCAGTACTTC. Protein sequence: CSASTGSLYEQYF.

V gene TRBV28 combines with J gene TRBJ1-5; 10 nucleotides align to TRBD1. CDR1 and CDR2 (germline): MDHEN, SYDVKM. This CDR3 is built from 17 residues. After removal of 7 bases from V and 3 bases from J, the junction contained 12 bases not matched to a gene. This chain's CDR3 is CASISTPGQGTNQPQHF. DNA for the CDR3: TGTGCCAGCATTTCTACTCCGGGACAGGGGACCAATCAGCCCCAGCATTTT.

The chain has TRBV5-1 and TRBJ2-1; perhaps TRBD1 as D (8 bases). Trimming pared 4 bases from V and 4 bases from J, leaving 18 bases between. The germline V gene encodes CDR1 SGHRS and CDR2 YFSETQ. The CDR3 consists of 16 residues. The CDR3 DNA is TGCGCCAGCAGCGCCGCTTACAGGGGGGGATACAATGAGCAGTTCTTC. Translated, it gives CASSAAYRGGYNEQFF.

This clone showed up just a few times. The rearrangement uses TRBV15 and TRBJ2-7, with a weak D call TRBD1 (6 bases). The CDR3 extends over 15 amino acids. CDR1 LNHNV and CDR2 YYDKDF come from the germline V gene (reference sequence). V lost 3 bases to trimming and J lost 0 bases, with 12 bases between them. DNA for the CDR3: TGTGCCACCAGCAGCGAGACAGGCTACTCCTACGAGCAGTACTTC. Its protein product is CATSSETGYSYEQYF.

This chain joins TRBV5-1 and TRBJ2-1; TRBD2 aligns across 12 bases. The CDR3 is 13 residues long. Losses at the gene ends were 3 bases for V and 10 bases for J; bases not matched to a gene: 2. CDR1 is SGHRS and CDR2 is YFSETQ in the germline V gene. The CDR3 protein is CASSSTSGGEQFF. Here the CDR3 DNA reads TGCGCCAGCAGCTCCACTAGCGGGGGGGAGCAGTTCTTC.

CDR3: CASSLLQYNEQFF. CDR3 bases: TGCGCCAGCAGCTTGCTACAGTACAATGAGCAGTTCTTC. The genes are TRBV5-1 and TRBJ2-1; D gene unclear. Trimming removed 1 base at V and 4 bases at J, with 6 bases between. The CDR3 is 13 amino acids. The germline gives CDR1 SGHRS, CDR2 YFSETQ. The complete variable domain, with remaining parts taken from reference TRBV5-1 and TRBJ2-1, reads KAGVTQTPRYLIKTRGQQVTLSCSPISGHRSVSWYQQTPGQGLQFLFEYFSETQRNKGNFPGRFSGRQFSNSRSEMNVSTLELGDSALYLCASSLLQYNEQFFGPGTRLTVL.

The V gene is TRBV28, the J gene TRBJ2-1, with D tentatively TRBD2 (5 bases). Germline-derived CDR1 and CDR2 are MDHEN and SYDVKM. The CDR3 sequence is 12 residues long. V was trimmed by 4 bases and J by 13 bases, leaving 14 bases between them. The CDR3 DNA reads as TGTGCCAGCAGTTCCCTCTGGGAGATACAGTTCTTC. Amino acids: CASSSLWEIQFF.